Presented here are 14 T cell receptor beta chains from one specimen sequenced in a study of early T cells in non-severe SARS-CoV-2 infection. Each CDR3 protein gets one entry after TCRdb re-called the 5' RACE reads with MiXCR. Here the sample spans 55,000 to 65,000 distinct CDR3 sequences, 8% to 11% being singletons. Specimen: whole blood. These receptors all stem from an adult who was a healthcare worker with PCR-confirmed SARS-CoV-2 infection or an uninfected control (not recorded which).

This clonotype was found many times. V and J are TRBV18 and TRBJ2-3; no clear D gene. The V gene lost 3 bases and the J gene lost 4 bases, with 14 bases spanning the gap. The CDR3 has 15 residues. Per germline, CDR1 KGHSH and CDR2 LQKENI. CDR3 bases: TGTGCCAGCTCACCGTTACCATCGAGGTCAGATACGCAGTATTTT. It yields the protein CASSPLPSRSDTQYF.

The chain joins TRBV29-1 to TRBJ2-7; D unresolved. The CDR3 has 11 residues. The V end was cut by 4 bases, the J end by 5 bases, with 9 bases between. The germline V gene has CDR1 SQVTM and CDR2 ANQGSEA. The CDR3: CSVVLVDEQYF. The CDR3 DNA reads TGCAGCGTTGTTTTAGTCGACGAGCAGTACTTC.

This clonotype was detected ten times or more. This chain joins TRBV20-1 and TRBJ2-5; D may be TRBD1 or TRBD2 (5 bases each). The CDR3 covers 17 residues. Looked up from germline, CDR1 is DFQATT and CDR2 is SNEGSKA (reference sequence). V lost 6 bases and J lost 4, with 27 bases in between. CDR3 sequence: CSARPLRDHNSGETQYF. The CDR3 DNA is TGCAGTGCCCGCCCTCTCCGGGACCATAACTCTGGAGAGACCCAGTACTTC.

This clonotype was detected ten times or more. The V call is TRBV20-1, the J call TRBJ2-5; 9 bases are shared with TRBD1. The CDR3 consists of 14 residues. V dropped 3 bases and J dropped 7; count of bases not matched to a gene: 9. In germline, CDR1 is DFQATT, CDR2 SNEGSKA (reference sequence). This CDR3 reads CSARTGGRMVTQYF. The CDR3 DNA follows: TGCAGTGCTAGGACAGGGGGGCGAATGGTGACCCAGTACTTC.

This clonotype has just a few counts. This rearrangement joins TRBV6-5 to TRBJ2-3; TRBD2 matches 12 bases. The CDR3 contains 16 residues. The V gene's germline CDR1 is MNHEY and CDR2 SVGAGI. V shed 3 bases, J shed 5 bases, and the junction held 6 bases outside the gene matches. CDR3 amino acids: CASSYRLAGAIDTQYF. CDR3 nucleotides: TGTGCCAGCAGTTATCGACTAGCGGGGGCTATAGATACGCAGTATTTT.

This clonotype occurred many times. The CDR3 nucleotides are TGTGCCAGCAGCTTAGGGGGCTCCTACGAGCAGTACTTC. Its translation is CASSLGGSYEQYF. The rearrangement joins TRBV11-2 to TRBJ2-7; unclear D gene. Germline V CDR1 and CDR2: SGHAT, FQNNGV. V lost 1 base and J lost 0, with 4 bases in between. The CDR3 is 13 amino acids.

This clonotype has only a few counts. This chain joins TRBV7-2 and TRBJ2-1; no firm D call. V was pared by 2 bases and J by 3 bases, with 8 bases between. The CDR3 is 14 residues long. The V gene's germline CDR1 is SGHTA and CDR2 FQGNSA. CDR3 region: CASSLSLHYNEQFF. The CDR3 DNA reads TGTGCCAGCAGCTTAAGTCTGCACTACAATGAGCAGTTCTTC.

The V call is TRBV10-3, the J call TRBJ1-4; the D gene is possibly TRBD1 (5 bases). Germline V gives CDR1 ENHRY, CDR2 SYGVKD. V was pared by 2 bases and J by 7 bases, with 11 bases between. The CDR3 consists of 14 residues. CDR3 sequence (DNA): TGTGCCATCAGTGAGGATCTTGGGGGTGAAAAACTGTTTTTT. This sequence encodes CAISEDLGGEKLFF.

This clonotype was recorded at least ten times. The chain has TRBV20-1 and TRBJ2-3, with D perhaps being TRBD1 or TRBD2 (5 bases each). CDR3 length: 16 amino acids. Trimming pared 6 bases from V and 9 bases from J, leaving 28 bases between. Germline CDR1 and CDR2: DFQATT and SNEGSKA (reference sequence). The CDR3 is CSAHGLRGPALNTQYF. The DNA for the CDR3 is TGCAGTGCCCATGGGCTACGGGGACCTGCCCTAAACACGCAGTATTTT.

Ten or more counts support this clonotype. The chain is built from TRBV5-1 and TRBJ1-5; no definite D call. This CDR3 contains 14 residues. CDR1 and CDR2 (germline): SGHRS, YFSETQ. Deletions cut 7 bases from V and 0 bases from J, with 11 bases between. The CDR3, as DNA: TGCGCCAGCCTTACAGATTATAGCAATCAGCCCCAGCATTTT. This translates into CASLTDYSNQPQHF.

The chain links TRBV5-1 to TRBJ2-7; TRBD1 matches 9 bases. V gave up 4 bases and J gave up 3 bases; unmatched junction bases: 11. This CDR3 contains 16 residues. The germline V gene has CDR1 SGHRS and CDR2 YFSETQ. CDR3 sequence (DNA): TGCGCCAGCAGCCCAACTCCGGGACAGGGACTCTACGAGCAGTACTTC. Protein sequence: CASSPTPGQGLYEQYF.

This clonotype was seen only a few times. This rearrangement joins TRBV9 to TRBJ1-1; weak D call: TRBD1 (5 bases). The CDR3 is made up of 16 amino acids. V shed 3 bases and J shed 1 base, with 16 bases lying between them. Germline CDR1 SGDLS, CDR2 YYNGEE. CDR3 sequence (DNA): TGTGCCAGCAGCGAGCGGGGACTCCTGGAGAACACTGAAGCTTTCTTT. Its translation is CASSERGLLENTEAFF.

This clonotype was picked up many times. The gene calls are TRBV2 and TRBJ2-7; D gene uncertain. V dropped 1 base and J dropped 11 bases, with 9 bases sitting between them. This CDR3 spans 11 amino acids. CDR1 is SNHLY, CDR2 FYNNEI, per germline. The CDR3 here is CASSEGQLEYF. In DNA form, the CDR3 reads TGTGCCAGCAGTGAAGGGCAGTTGGAGTACTTC.

V gene TRBV7-2 combines with J gene TRBJ1-2, with D possibly being TRBD1 (6 bases). V was cut by 5 bases and J by 6 bases, with 13 bases left in between. CDR1 and CDR2 (germline): SGHTA, FQGNSA. CDR3 size: 13 residues. The CDR3 reads CASSPKGGDGYTF. In nucleotides, the CDR3 is TGTGCCAGCAGCCCAAAGGGGGGTGATGGCTACACCTTC.